This TCR beta chain was identified in a study of blood T cells in healthy people across ages. Findings of the study overall: TCR beta diversity, measured per million T cells, fell in a roughly linear way with age. Both higher diversity and more naive CD4+ cells marked long-lived donors when set against aged donors.

CDR3 length: 17 residues. Losses at the gene ends were 2 bases for V and 3 bases for J; bases not matched to a gene: 11. Germline V gene sequence: CDR1 KGHSH, CDR2 LQKENI. Worth noting for this clonotype: Its antigen is undetermined.

Each donor had around 11 milliliters of peripheral blood drawn. Combining a sample-barcoded 5' primer with a J-beta primer mix, a second PCR ran for about 7 to 11 cycles. A template-switch adaptor that had 12 random nucleotides put a tag on each cDNA molecule. TCRdb called the 5' RACE reads again in MiXCR, with one record for every CDR3 protein. The table records over a million distinct CDR3 sequences, under 45% of them present only once. The sequencing input was blood. The chain carries TRBV18 and TRBJ2-7; 9 bases are a match to TRBD1. The sequence was obtained from a woman aged 60 to 75 in good health. This CDR3 reads CASSPRPQGANGYEQYF. The CDR3 DNA follows: TGTGCCAGCTCACCAAGGCCACAGGGGGCGAATGGCTACGAGCAGTACTTC.